Given below is one TCR beta chain in context. The data belong to a study of blood T cell repertoires in COVID-19. About the study: The United States, Italy and Spain were the sources of the acute and convalescent COVID-19 samples.

Germline-derived CDR1 and CDR2 are MNHEY and SMNVEV (reference sequence). With V trimmed by 2 bases and J by 3 bases, 4 bases remained unmatched. There are 15 residues in the CDR3. Method: immunoSEQ multiplex PCR; TCRdb's copy keeps in-frame clones and lacks some. The table has approximately 150,000 clones, over 75% seen once. Sequenced sample: PBMCs or T cells enriched from blood (not recorded which). V usage is TRBV27 and J usage is TRBJ2-1; TRBD1 agrees at 7 bases. This TCR came from a man aged 45-65 years in a cohort exposed to, infected with or recovered from COVID-19 (not recorded which). CDR3 residues: CASSLGTGVYNEQFF. CDR3 DNA sequence: TGTGCCAGCAGTTTAGGCACAGGGGTCTACAATGAGCAGTTCTTC.